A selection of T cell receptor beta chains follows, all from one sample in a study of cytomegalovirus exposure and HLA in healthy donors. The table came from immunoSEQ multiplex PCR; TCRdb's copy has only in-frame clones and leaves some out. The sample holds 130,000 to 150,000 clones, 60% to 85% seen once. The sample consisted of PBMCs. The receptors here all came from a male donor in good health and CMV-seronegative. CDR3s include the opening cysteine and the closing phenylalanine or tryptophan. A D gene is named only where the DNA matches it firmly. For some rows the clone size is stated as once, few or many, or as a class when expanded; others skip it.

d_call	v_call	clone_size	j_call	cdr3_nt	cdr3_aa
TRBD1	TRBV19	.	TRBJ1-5	TGTGCCAGTAGTACAGGGACAGTTAATCAGCCCCAGCATTTT	CASSTGTVNQPQHF
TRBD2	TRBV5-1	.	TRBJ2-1	TGCGCCAGCAGCTGGGGGACACTAGCGGGAGGGCCATATGAGCAGTTCTTC	CASSWGTLAGGPYEQFF
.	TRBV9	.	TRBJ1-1	TGTGCCAGCAGCGTAGGCAGGGAGAACACTGAAGCTTTCTTT	CASSVGRENTEAFF
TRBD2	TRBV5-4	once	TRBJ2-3	TGTGCCAGCAGCTTACGACTAGCGGTTAGCACAGATACGCAGTATTTT	CASSLRLAVSTDTQYF
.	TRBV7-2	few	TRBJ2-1	TGTGCCAGCAGCCCCTCCGGACAGAGAAACAATGAGCAGTTCTTC	CASSPSGQRNNEQFF
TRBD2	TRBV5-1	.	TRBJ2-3	TGCGCCAGCAGCACCCCACCCAAGCGGGGGGTGACAGATACGCAGTATTTT	CASSTPPKRGVTDTQYF
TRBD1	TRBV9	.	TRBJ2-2	TGTGCCAGCAGCGTAGTTGGGACAGAGAACACCGGGGAGCTGTTTTTT	CASSVVGTENTGELFF
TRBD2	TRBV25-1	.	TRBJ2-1	TGTGCCAGCAGTGAAGCCGGGAGGGGATTAGTATATGAGCAGTTCTTC	CASSEAGRGLVYEQFF
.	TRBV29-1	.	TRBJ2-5	TGCAGCGTTGACAGGAGGGAAGCGTCTGAGACCCAGTACTTC	CSVDRREASETQYF
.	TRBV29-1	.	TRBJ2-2	TGCAGCGTTGAGTCAGAAGCGAGCGGGGAGCTGTTTTTT	CSVESEASGELFF
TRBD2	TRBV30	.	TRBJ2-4	TGTGCCTGGAGTGTAGGCGGGAGTCTGCCCCTAATAGCCAAAAACATTCAGTACTTC	CAWSVGGSLPLIAKNIQYF
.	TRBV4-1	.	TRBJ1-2	TGCGCCAGCAGCCAAGGGGCAGGCTCCTTCTATGGCTACACCTTC	CASSQGAGSFYGYTF
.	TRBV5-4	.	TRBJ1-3	TGTGCCAGCAGCTTGGGCCCCGAACTATACACCATATATTTT	CASSLGPELYTIYF
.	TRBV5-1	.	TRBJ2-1	TGCGCCAGCAGAAGGAGCGGGCTCTACAATGAGCAGTTCTTC	CASRRSGLYNEQFF
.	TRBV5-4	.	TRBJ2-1	TGTGCCAGCAGCTTCGGGACTGCCTACAATGAGCAGTTCTTC	CASSFGTAYNEQFF
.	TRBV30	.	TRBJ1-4	TGTGCCGGCTCTCTACAGGAAGGTGAAAAACTGTTTTTT	CAGSLQEGEKLFF
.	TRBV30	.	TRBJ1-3	TGTGCCTGGAACCAGGGTTCTGGAAACACCATATATTTT	CAWNQGSGNTIYF
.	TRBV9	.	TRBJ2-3	TGTGCCAGCAGCCCTAAGGGGGGGGCAGAACAGTATTTT	CASSPKGGAEQYF
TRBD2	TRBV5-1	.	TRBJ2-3	TGCGCCAGCAGCCGGGGACTAGCGGGAGGTGCAGATACGCAGTATTTT	CASSRGLAGGADTQYF
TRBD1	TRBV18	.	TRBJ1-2	TGTGCCAGCTCACCATCCCCCGACAGGGCCAGTTGGGGCTACACCTTC	CASSPSPDRASWGYTF
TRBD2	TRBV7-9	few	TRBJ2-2	TGTGCCAGCAGCGCCGGACTAGCGGGGGTTATCACCGGGGAGCTGTTTTTT	CASSAGLAGVITGELFF
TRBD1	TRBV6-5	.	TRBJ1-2	TGTGCCAGCAGACTGGACAGGCTCTATGGCTACACCTTC	CASRLDRLYGYTF
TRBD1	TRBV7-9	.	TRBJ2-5	TGTGCCAGCAGCACCCCAGGGGGCCGGGAGACCCAGTACTTC	CASSTPGGRETQYF
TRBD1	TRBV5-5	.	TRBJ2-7	TGTGCCAGCAGCACCGGGACAGGAAGGTACGAGCAGTACTTC	CASSTGTGRYEQYF
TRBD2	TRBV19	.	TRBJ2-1	TGTGCCAGTACAGCGGGAGGGCCGCCCAATGAGCAGTTCTTC	CASTAGGPPNEQFF
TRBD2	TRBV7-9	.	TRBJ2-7	TGTGCCAGCAGCTTAGGGACTAGCTCCCCCGGGCAGTACTTC	CASSLGTSSPGQYF
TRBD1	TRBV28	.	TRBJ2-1	TGTGCCAGCAGTCCAGGGACAGCCTTGGATGAGCAGTTCTTC	CASSPGTALDEQFF
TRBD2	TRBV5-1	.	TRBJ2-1	TGCGCCAGCAGCCCAAGGACTAGCGGGACCCTTTACAATGAGCAGTTCTTC	CASSPRTSGTLYNEQFF
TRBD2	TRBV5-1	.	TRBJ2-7	TGCGCCAGCAGCTTGGTTTCTAGCGGGAGGGCCTTAAAATCCTACGAGCAGTACTTC	CASSLVSSGRALKSYEQYF
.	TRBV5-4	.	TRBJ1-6	TGTGCCAGCAGCTTGTACGGGGTGGGTTCACCCCTCCACTTT	CASSLYGVGSPLHF
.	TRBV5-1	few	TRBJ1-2	TGCGCCAGCAGCCCCCCGACAGCTAACTATGGCTACACCTTC	CASSPPTANYGYTF
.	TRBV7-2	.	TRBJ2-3	TGTGCCAGCAGCTTAGCAGGAGTAGATACGCAGTATTTT	CASSLAGVDTQYF